These 23 T cell receptor beta chains originate from one sample sequenced in a study of blood T cell repertoires in COVID-19. Only in-frame clones appear in the TCRdb table, and some are missing; sequencing was by immunoSEQ multiplex PCR. The profile shows 30,000 to 35,000 clones, more than 85% of them singletons. The source material was peripheral blood. All receptors derive from a human donor in a cohort sampled during active COVID-19.

This clone was detected once. This sequence joins TRBV5-1 and TRBJ1-1; 9 positions agree with TRBD1. This CDR3 comprises 15 residues. Trimming at V came to 4 bases and at J to 6 bases, leaving 10 bases not matched to a gene. In germline, CDR1 is SGHRS, CDR2 YFSETQ. The chain's CDR3 is CASSGAGTGSPEAFF. In DNA form, the CDR3 reads TGCGCCAGCAGCGGGGCCGGGACAGGGTCCCCTGAAGCTTTCTTT.

V usage is TRBV30 and J usage is TRBJ1-6; D ambiguous. V shed 3 bases and J shed 1 base, with 13 bases lying between them. CDR1 GTSNPN and CDR2 SVGIG come from the germline V gene (reference sequence). The CDR3 is 16 amino acids. The CDR3 loop reads CAWSERVASYNSPLHF. The CDR3, as DNA: TGTGCCTGGAGCGAGAGGGTAGCATCCTATAATTCACCCCTCCACTTT. Using reference TRBV30 and TRBJ1-6 for the parts outside the CDR3, the full variable domain is SQTIHQWPATLVQPVGSPLSLECTVEGTSNPNLYWYRQAAGRGLQLLFYSVGIGQISSEVPQNLSASRPQDRQFILSSKKLLLSDSGFYLCAWSERVASYNSPLHFGNGTRLTVT.

CDR3: CASSYSGLDSPLHF. For the CDR3, the DNA is TGTGCCAGCAGTTACTCGGGGCTGGATTCACCCCTCCACTTT. The J gene is TRBJ1-6, the V gene TRBV6-6, with D perhaps TRBD1 (5 bases). The V end lost 0 bases, the J end lost 8 bases, and 8 bases lay between the germline ends. CDR3 length: 14 residues. Germline V gene data show CDR1 as MNHNY and CDR2 as SVGAGI (reference sequence).

The chain has TRBV27 and TRBJ2-3, with TRBD2 identical over 7 bases. CDR3 size: 17 residues. V was pared by 1 base and J by 3 bases, with 10 bases of the junction left unmatched. CDR1 is MNHEY and CDR2 is SMNVEV in the germline V gene (reference sequence). DNA of the CDR3: TGTGCCAGCAGTTTATTTGGGGGGGACTCCTCTACAGATACGCAGTATTTT. Its translation: CASSLFGGDSSTDTQYF.

This chain connects TRBV7-9 to TRBJ1-3; 7 nucleotides line up with TRBD1. CDR3 length equals 16 residues. The V segment lost 5 bases and the J segment 0 bases; nucleotides outside the gene matches: 7. Germline V gene data show CDR1 as SEHNR and CDR2 as FQNEAQ (reference sequence). The chain's CDR3 is CASSGARDSSGNTIYF. CDR3 nucleotide sequence: TGTGCCAGCAGCGGGGCTCGGGACAGCTCTGGAAACACCATATATTTT. Variable domain in full (rest from reference TRBV7-9 and TRBJ1-3): DTGVSQNPRHKITKRGQNVTFRCDPISEHNRLYWYRQTLGQGPEFLTYFQNEAQLEKSRLLSDRFSAERPKGSFSTLEIQRTEQGDSAMYLCASSGARDSSGNTIYFGEGSWLTVV.

V is TRBV20-1 and J is TRBJ1-3; tentative D call: TRBD1 (6 bases). This CDR3 comprises 16 residues. The germline V gene encodes CDR1 DFQATT and CDR2 SNEGSKA (reference sequence). The V and J ends lost 3 bases and 0 bases respectively, with 15 bases between them. The CDR3 sequence: CSASFLQGNSGNTIYF. In DNA form, the CDR3 reads TGCAGTGCTAGTTTTTTGCAGGGGAACTCTGGAAACACCATATATTTT.

The chain recombines TRBV27 with TRBJ2-1; 16 bases map to TRBD2. V shed 8 bases and J 0 bases; nucleotides not matched to a gene: 16. The CDR3 is 21 residues long. The germline gives CDR1 MNHEY, CDR2 SMNVEV (reference sequence). In DNA form, the CDR3 reads TGTGCCAGCTGCGCCCCGGGACTAGCGGGAGGGCCTCCGAGCTCCTACAATGAGCAGTTCTTC. This translates into CASCAPGLAGGPPSSYNEQFF.

The V and J genes are TRBV27 and TRBJ1-6, with 7 bases fitting TRBD1. CDR1 is MNHEY, CDR2 SMNVEV, per germline (reference sequence). Unmatched junction bases numbered 7, after V lost 5 bases and J lost 12 bases. The CDR3 runs 13 residues. The CDR3 DNA reads as TGTGCCAGCAGTCTAGGACAGGAGGTACCCCTCCACTTT. As protein: CASSLGQEVPLHF.

V gene TRBV5-8 combines with J gene TRBJ1-5; no clear D. Germline V gives CDR1 SGHTS, CDR2 YDEGEE. The CDR3 contains 11 residues. V gave up 0 bases and J gave up 8 bases, with 3 bases separating them. CDR3 in DNA: TGTGCCAGCAGCTTGGGAGAGCCCCAGCATTTT. The encoded protein is CASSLGEPQHF.

The CDR3 sequence: CASSIADGGTEAFF. The CDR3 nucleotides read TGTGCCAGTAGTATAGCGGATGGAGGGACTGAAGCTTTCTTT. The chain employs TRBV19 and TRBJ1-1; no reliable D call. Deletions cut 1 base from V and 5 bases from J, with 11 bases between. Per germline, CDR1 LNHDA and CDR2 SQIVND (reference sequence). This CDR3 comprises 14 residues.

The rearrangement uses TRBV15 and TRBJ1-5, with 8 bases that match TRBD1. The CDR3 is 16 residues long. CDR1 is LNHNV, CDR2 YYDKDF, per germline (reference sequence). V shed 3 bases, J shed 1 base, and the junction held 5 bases outside the gene matches. This chain's CDR3 is CATSSLGTGSNQPQHF. In nucleotides, the CDR3 is TGTGCCACCAGCAGCCTAGGGACAGGAAGCAATCAGCCCCAGCATTTT.

The genes are TRBV7-6 and TRBJ2-7; the D gene is possibly TRBD1 (6 bases). This CDR3 contains 16 residues. V was cut by 7 bases and J by 3 bases, with 22 bases left in between. Germline loops: CDR1 SGHVS, CDR2 FNYEAQ. The CDR3 nucleotides are TGTGCCAGCACAAACCCCACAGGGAGCTCTGGCTACGAGCAGTACTTC. As protein: CASTNPTGSSGYEQYF.

This chain links TRBV6-1 with TRBJ1-5, with a possible D match to TRBD1 (5 bases). With 3 bases removed from V and 7 bases from J, the gap between germline ends came to 13 bases. The CDR3 has 14 amino acids. CDR1 is MNHNS, CDR2 SASEGT, per germline. The CDR3: CASSDGRGRQPQHF. Written as DNA, the CDR3 is TGTGCCAGCAGTGACGGACGGGGGAGGCAGCCCCAGCATTTT.

V gene TRBV19 combines with J gene TRBJ2-2; TRBD2 matches at 11 bases. Losses at the gene ends were 3 bases for V and 5 bases for J; bases not matched to a gene: 5. This CDR3 comprises 16 residues. Germline V gene lookup returns CDR1 LNHDA and CDR2 SQIVND (reference sequence). In DNA, the CDR3 is TGTGCCAGTAGTATGGTACTAGCGGGGGCAACCGGGGAGCTGTTTTTT. Encoded protein: CASSMVLAGATGELFF.

The V gene is TRBV4-1, the J gene TRBJ2-1, with 9 positions matching TRBD2. The trim removed 6 bases at V and 4 bases at J, leaving 4 bases unmatched. Germline assignment: CDR1 MGHRA and CDR2 YSYEKL. The CDR3 contains 14 residues. This CDR3 is CASSRTSVYNEQFF. For the CDR3, the DNA is TGCGCCAGCAGTAGGACTAGCGTGTACAATGAGCAGTTCTTC.

The V and J genes are TRBV5-1 and TRBJ2-1; 16 nucleotides align to TRBD2. CDR3 length: 17 residues. After removal of 4 bases from V and 10 bases from J, the junction contained 11 bases not matched to a gene. Germline V gene lookup returns CDR1 SGHRS and CDR2 YFSETQ. CDR3 region: CASSQGTSGGAVGEQFF. CDR3 coding DNA: TGCGCCAGCAGCCAAGGGACTAGCGGGGGGGCCGTTGGGGAGCAGTTCTTC.

V is TRBV9 and J is TRBJ2-6, with D possibly matching TRBD1 (5 bases). The germline CDR1 and CDR2 sequences are SGDLS and YYNGEE. This CDR3 comprises 17 residues. V lost 0 bases, J lost 0 bases, and 10 bases lay in between. CDR3 in amino acids: CASSVGQGPSGANVLTF. The CDR3 DNA sequence: TGTGCCAGCAGCGTAGGGCAGGGTCCCTCTGGGGCCAACGTCCTGACTTTC.

The V gene is TRBV19, the J gene TRBJ1-6; no firm D call. V lost 3 bases, J lost 6 bases, and 9 bases lay in between. The CDR3 is 14 amino acids. Germline lookup yields CDR1 LNHDA and CDR2 SQIVND (reference sequence). The CDR3 is CASSMVRSNSPLHF. The CDR3 nucleotides read TGTGCCAGTAGTATGGTACGGAGTAATTCACCCCTCCACTTT.

This chain uses TRBV19 with TRBJ1-1; the D is unclear. The germline V gene encodes CDR1 LNHDA and CDR2 SQIVND (reference sequence). This CDR3 is built from 13 residues. V was trimmed by 4 bases and J by 0 bases, leaving 6 bases between them. Here the CDR3 reads CASSTHLNTEAFF. DNA for the CDR3: TGTGCCAGTAGTACCCATTTGAACACTGAAGCTTTCTTT.

This rearrangement joins TRBV5-1 to TRBJ2-6; 8 bases are shared with TRBD1. Germline assignment: CDR1 SGHRS and CDR2 YFSETQ. The ends lost 4 bases at V and 0 bases at J; junction bases unmatched: 6. CDR3 size: 17 residues. CDR3 in amino acids: CASSTGTGLSGANVLTF. The CDR3 region has the DNA TGCGCCAGCAGCACCGGGACAGGCCTCTCTGGGGCCAACGTCCTGACTTTC. Supplemented by reference TRBV5-1 and TRBJ2-6, the full variable domain reads KAGVTQTPRYLIKTRGQQVTLSCSPISGHRSVSWYQQTPGQGLQFLFEYFSETQRNKGNFPGRFSGRQFSNSRSEMNVSTLELGDSALYLCASSTGTGLSGANVLTFGAGSRLTVL.

The V call is TRBV28, the J call TRBJ1-5, with D tentatively TRBD1 (6 bases). CDR1 is MDHEN, CDR2 SYDVKM, per germline. Trimming pared 3 bases from V and 4 bases from J, leaving 16 bases between. The CDR3 has 16 amino acids. CDR3 amino acids: CASSFALGTMNQPQHF. The CDR3 DNA follows: TGTGCCAGCAGTTTCGCCTTGGGGACAATGAATCAGCCCCAGCATTTT.

This rearrangement joins TRBV6-6 to TRBJ2-5; TRBD1 agrees at 10 bases. The CDR3 has 16 amino acids. V lost 7 bases, J lost 5 bases, and 13 bases stayed unmatched. The germline gives CDR1 MNHNY, CDR2 SVGAGI (reference sequence). CDR3 nucleotide sequence: TGTGCCAGCACCCACTGGGACAGGGGTGCGGGGGAGACCCAGTACTTC. Protein: CASTHWDRGAGETQYF.

The chain combines TRBV10-1 with TRBJ2-3; D not certain. Germline-derived CDR1 and CDR2 are WNHNN and SYGVQD (reference sequence). With 3 bases removed from V and 0 bases from J, the gap between germline ends came to 7 bases. The CDR3 is made up of 14 amino acids. The CDR3 protein is CASSEGASTDTQYF. The CDR3 bases are TGCGCCAGCAGTGAAGGAGCAAGCACAGATACGCAGTATTTT.